This TCR beta chain was found in a study of early T cells in non-severe SARS-CoV-2 infection. At the level of the study: The authors sequenced bulk RNA from unsorted whole blood, leaving chains unpaired.

In regard to this clonotype: Its cognate antigen is unknown.

Broader study findings: VDJdb-based annotation leaned toward anti-spike CD8 responses and missed private and CD4 specificities.

Germline CDR1 is SGHVS and CDR2 is FQNEAQ. CDR3 length equals 16 residues. V gave up 3 bases and J gave up 8 bases; unmatched junction bases: 10. Unique molecular identifiers tagged individual cDNA molecules. TCRdb processed the 5' RACE reads anew with MiXCR; each CDR3 protein has one entry. The profile shows around 60,000 distinct CDR3 sequences, roughly 13% of them singletons. The source is an adult who was a healthcare worker with PCR-confirmed SARS-CoV-2 infection or an uninfected control (not recorded which). This chain joins TRBV7-8 and TRBJ2-1, with 10 bases identical to TRBD2. The specimen sequenced was whole blood. CDR3 residues: CASSFVPSGSSDEQFF. CDR3 nucleotide sequence: TGTGCCAGCAGCTTCGTCCCTAGCGGGAGTAGCGATGAGCAGTTCTTC.